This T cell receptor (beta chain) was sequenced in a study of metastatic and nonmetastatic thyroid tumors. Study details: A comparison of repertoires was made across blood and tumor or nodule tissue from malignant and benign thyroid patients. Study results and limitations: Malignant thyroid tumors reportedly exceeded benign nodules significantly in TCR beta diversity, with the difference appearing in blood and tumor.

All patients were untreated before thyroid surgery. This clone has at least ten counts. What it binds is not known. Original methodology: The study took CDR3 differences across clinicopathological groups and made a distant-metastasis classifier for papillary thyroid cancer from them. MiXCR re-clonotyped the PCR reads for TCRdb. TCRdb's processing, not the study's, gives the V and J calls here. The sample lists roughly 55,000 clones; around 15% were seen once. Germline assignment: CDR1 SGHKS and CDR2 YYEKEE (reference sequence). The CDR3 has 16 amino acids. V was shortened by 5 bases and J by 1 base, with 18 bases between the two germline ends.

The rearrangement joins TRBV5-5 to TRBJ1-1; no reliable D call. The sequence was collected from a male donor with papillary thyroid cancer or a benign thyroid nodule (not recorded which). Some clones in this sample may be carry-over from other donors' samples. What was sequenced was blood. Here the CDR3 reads CASSYHPPTANTEAFF. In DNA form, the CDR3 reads TGTGCCAGCAGTTACCACCCCCCGACGGCGAACACTGAAGCTTTCTTT. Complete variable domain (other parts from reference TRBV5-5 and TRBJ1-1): DAGVTQSPTHLIKTRGQQVTLRCSPISGHKSVSWYQQVLGQGPQFIFQYYEKEERGRGNFPDRFSARQFPNYSSELNVNALLLGDSALYLCASSYHPPTANTEAFFGQGTRLTVV.